This T cell receptor (beta chain) was found in a study of cytomegalovirus exposure and HLA in healthy donors. Overall study findings and caveats: Later analysis associated a missense DCLRE1C variant with TCR beta V- and J-gene trimming.

The ends were cut back, 2 bases at V and 0 bases at J, with 13 bases in the middle. The CDR3 runs 16 residues. Germline assignment: CDR1 MNHEY and CDR2 SMNVEV (reference sequence). As concerns this clone: Its antigen is as yet unknown.

Amplification used 60 Vbeta primers and 13 Jbeta primers. Sequencing used immunoSEQ multiplex PCR; TCRdb keeps in-frame clones, though not all of them. The sample consists of under 200,000 clones, approximately 67% of them appearing once. The clonotype comes from a man between 35 and 55 years old in good health and CMV-seronegative. Sequencing was performed on PBMCs. The gene calls are TRBV27 and TRBJ2-5, with D possibly TRBD2 on 6 matching bases. This chain's CDR3 is CASSLGLGDYQETQYF. The CDR3 coding sequence is TGTGCCAGCAGTTTAGGTCTGGGGGACTACCAAGAGACCCAGTACTTC.